The present T cell receptor beta chain was sequenced within a study of control samples from healthy donors and cancer patients. The repertoire was sequenced with immunoSEQ multiplex PCR; TCRdb's copy has only in-frame clones and lacks some. Of around 100,000 clones listed, 85% to 90% are singletons. V shed 1 base and J 0 bases; nucleotides not matched to a gene: 21. Germline V gives CDR1 MGHRA, CDR2 YSYEKL. This CDR3 comprises 22 residues. The TCR comes from a man younger than 45 in good health. The sequenced sample consisted of blood. The rearrangement joins TRBV4-1 to TRBJ2-7; 10 positions match TRBD2. CDR3 DNA sequence: TGCGCCAGCAGCCAAGCGGCTAGCGGGAGATGGCGAACATTAAGGAGCTCCTACGAGCAGTACTTC. This sequence encodes CASSQAASGRWRTLRSSYEQYF.